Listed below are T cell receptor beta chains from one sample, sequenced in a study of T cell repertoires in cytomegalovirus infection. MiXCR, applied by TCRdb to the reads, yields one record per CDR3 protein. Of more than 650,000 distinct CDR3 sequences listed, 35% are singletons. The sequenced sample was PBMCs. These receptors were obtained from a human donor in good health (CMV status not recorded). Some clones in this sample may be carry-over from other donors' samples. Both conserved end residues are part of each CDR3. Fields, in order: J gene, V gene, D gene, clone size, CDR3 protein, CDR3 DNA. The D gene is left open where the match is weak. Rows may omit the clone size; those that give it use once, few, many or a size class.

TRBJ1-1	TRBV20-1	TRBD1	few	CSARRQGAGNTEAFF	TGCAGTGCGAGAAGACAGGGGGCAGGGAACACTGAAGCTTTCTTT
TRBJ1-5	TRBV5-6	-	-	CASSSRQKNQPQHF	TGTGCCAGCAGCTCAAGACAGAAAAATCAGCCCCAGCATTTT
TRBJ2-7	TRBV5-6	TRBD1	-	CASSLVGTAYEQYF	TGTGCCAGCAGCTTGGTGGGGACAGCTTACGAGCAGTACTTC
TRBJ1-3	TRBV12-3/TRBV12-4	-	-	CASSLGGLLGNTIYF	TGTGCCAGCAGTTTGGGGGGACTTCTTGGAAACACCATATATTTT
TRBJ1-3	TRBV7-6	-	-	CASSYTTRQVSGNTIYF	TGTGCCAGCAGTTATACTACTCGACAGGTTTCTGGAAACACCATATATTTT
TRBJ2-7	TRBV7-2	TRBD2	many	CASSFGTLGTSFPYEQYF	TGTGCCAGCAGCTTCGGGACCCTCGGGACTAGCTTCCCCTACGAGCAGTACTTC
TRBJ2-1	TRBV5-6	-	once	CASSFSRQGYYNEQFF	TGTGCCAGCAGCTTCAGTAGGCAGGGATATTACAATGAGCAGTTCTTC
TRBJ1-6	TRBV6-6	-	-	CASSTPRDGGYNSPLHF	TGTGCCAGCAGTACCCCGCGGGACGGTGGTTATAATTCACCCCTCCACTTT
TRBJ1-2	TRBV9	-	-	CASSVALSPITGYGYTF	TGTGCCAGCAGCGTAGCCCTCTCGCCGATTACGGGATATGGCTACACCTTC
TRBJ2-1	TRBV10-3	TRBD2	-	CAIREVAGGFDEQFF	TGTGCCATCAGGGAAGTAGCGGGAGGGTTCGATGAGCAGTTCTTC
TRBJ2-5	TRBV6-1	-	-	CASSEGVFWTQYF	TGTGCCAGCAGTGAAGGGGTTTTTTGGACCCAGTACTTC
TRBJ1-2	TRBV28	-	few	CASRSGNYGYTF	TGTGCCAGCAGGTCGGGGAACTATGGCTACACCTTC
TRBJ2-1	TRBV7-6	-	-	CASSLANLPREEQFF	TGTGCCAGCAGCTTAGCCAACCTCCCGCGGGAAGAGCAGTTCTTC
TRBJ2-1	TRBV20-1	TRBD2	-	CSARKRGAASSYNEQFF	TGCAGTGCTAGAAAGCGGGGGGCTGCCAGCTCCTACAATGAGCAGTTCTTC
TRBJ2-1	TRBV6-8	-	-	CASRSRGYYNEQFF	TGTGCCAGCCGGTCCCGGGGCTACTACAATGAGCAGTTCTTC
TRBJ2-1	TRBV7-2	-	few	CASSLIRRNEQFF	TGTGCCAGCAGCTTAATTCGGAGGAATGAGCAGTTCTTC
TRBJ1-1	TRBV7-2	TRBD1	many	CASSSHRGGTEAFF	TGTGCCAGCAGCTCCCACAGGGGTGGCACTGAAGCTTTCTTT
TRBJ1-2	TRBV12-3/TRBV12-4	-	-	CASSLPPGNGGYTF	TGTGCCAGCAGTTTGCCACCGGGCAACGGTGGCTACACCTTC
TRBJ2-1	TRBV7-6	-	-	CASSPAVGEQFF	TGTGCCAGCAGTCCCGCGGTCGGTGAGCAGTTCTTC
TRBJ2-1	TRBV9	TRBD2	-	CASSVSGTSGTNEQFF	TGTGCCAGCAGCGTATCCGGGACTAGCGGCACCAATGAGCAGTTCTTC
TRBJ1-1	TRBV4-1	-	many	CASSLGEMNTEAFF	TGCGCCAGCAGTCTAGGGGAAATGAACACTGAAGCTTTCTTT
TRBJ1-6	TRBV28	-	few	CASRRDLYSPLHF	TGTGCCAGCAGGCGGGACTTATATTCACCCCTCCACTTT
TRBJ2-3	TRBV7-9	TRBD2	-	CASSRGGAGAADTQYF	TGTGCCAGCAGCCGGGGGGGAGCGGGAGCGGCAGATACGCAGTATTTT
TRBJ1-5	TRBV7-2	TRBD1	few	CASSWDRAKSRNQPQHF	TGTGCCAGCAGCTGGGACAGGGCAAAGTCGCGCAATCAGCCCCAGCATTTT
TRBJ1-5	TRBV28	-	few	CASSQGPGGNQPQHF	TGTGCCAGCAGTCAGGGACCGGGCGGCAATCAGCCCCAGCATTTT
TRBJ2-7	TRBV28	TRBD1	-	CASSTPQTGQSRQQYF	TGTGCCAGCAGTACGCCCCAAACGGGACAGTCTCGTCAGCAGTACTTC
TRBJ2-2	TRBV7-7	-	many	CASGTGNTGELFF	TGTGCTAGCGGGACAGGGAACACCGGGGAGCTGTTTTTT
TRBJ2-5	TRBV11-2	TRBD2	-	CASSLTSGSHQETQYF	TGTGCCAGCAGCTTGACTAGCGGGAGTCACCAAGAGACCCAGTACTTC
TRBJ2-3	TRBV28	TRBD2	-	CASSFSGTRTDTQYF	TGTGCCAGCAGTTTTAGCGGGACACGCACAGATACGCAGTATTTT
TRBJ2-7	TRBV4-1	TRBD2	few	CASSQEIAGAIYEQYF	TGCGCCAGCAGCCAAGAAATAGCGGGAGCAATATACGAGCAGTACTTC
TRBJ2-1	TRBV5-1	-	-	CASSFGGERFNEQFF	TGCGCCAGCAGCTTCGGGGGAGAGCGTTTCAATGAGCAGTTCTTC
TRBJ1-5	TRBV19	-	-	CASKLPGDLQPQHF	TGTGCCAGTAAGCTGCCAGGGGATTTGCAGCCCCAGCATTTT
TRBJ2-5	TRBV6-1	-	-	CASPDGALEETQYF	TGTGCCAGCCCCGACGGTGCTCTAGAGGAGACCCAGTACTTC
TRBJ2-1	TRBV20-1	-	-	CSARPNVYNEQFF	TGCAGTGCTAGACCCAACGTGTACAATGAGCAGTTCTTC
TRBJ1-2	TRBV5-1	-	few	CASSLVTDYLRVGYTF	TGCGCCAGCAGCTTGGTAACGGATTACCTACGAGTTGGCTACACCTTC
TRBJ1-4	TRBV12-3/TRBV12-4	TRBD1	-	CASSGGQRNEKLFF	TGTGCCAGCAGTGGGGGACAGCGTAATGAAAAACTGTTTTTT
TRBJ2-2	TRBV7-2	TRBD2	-	CASSYSGRARTGELFF	TGTGCCAGCAGCTACAGCGGGAGGGCCAGGACCGGGGAGCTGTTTTTT
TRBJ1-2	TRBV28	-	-	CASSPLTGSLYGYTF	TGTGCCAGCAGCCCCCTAACAGGGTCTCTCTATGGCTACACCTTC
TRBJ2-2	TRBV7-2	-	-	CASSSILVGGVHTGELFF	TGTGCCAGCAGCTCGATTTTAGTAGGGGGTGTACACACCGGGGAGCTGTTTTTT
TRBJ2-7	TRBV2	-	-	CASSGGGRSYEQYF	TGTGCCAGCAGTGGGGGCGGTCGATCCTACGAGCAGTACTTC
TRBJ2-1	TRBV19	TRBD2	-	CASSISSGSPGNEQFF	TGTGCCAGTAGTATCTCTAGCGGGAGTCCGGGGAATGAGCAGTTCTTC
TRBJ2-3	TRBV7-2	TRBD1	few	CASSARDRVPDTQYF	TGTGCCAGCAGCGCCCGGGACAGGGTCCCAGATACGCAGTATTTT
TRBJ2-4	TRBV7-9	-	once	CASSPGTGIQNIQYF	TGTGCCAGCAGCCCTGGGACTGGAATACAAAACATTCAGTACTTC
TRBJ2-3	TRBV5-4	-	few	CASSLTGSDTQYF	TGTGCCAGCAGCTTGACCGGGAGTGATACGCAGTATTTT
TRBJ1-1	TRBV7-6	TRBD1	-	CASSLAERGRAEAFF	TGTGCCAGCAGCCTCGCAGAGAGGGGGCGGGCTGAAGCTTTCTTT
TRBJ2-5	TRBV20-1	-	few	CSAPLSETQYF	TGCAGTGCTCCTCTAAGCGAGACCCAGTACTTC
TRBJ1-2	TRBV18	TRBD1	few	CASSSDKDRANYGYTF	TGTGCCAGCTCATCGGATAAGGACAGGGCTAACTATGGCTACACCTTC
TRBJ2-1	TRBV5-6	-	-	CASSLGEMRLSGDEQFF	TGTGCCAGCAGCTTGGGGGAAATGCGACTGTCAGGGGATGAGCAGTTCTTC
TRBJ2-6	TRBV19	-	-	CASRVLGANVLTF	TGTGCCAGTAGGGTTTTGGGGGCCAACGTCCTGACTTTC
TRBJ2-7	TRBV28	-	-	CASSPNDRNFYEQYF	TGTGCCAGCAGTCCAAACGACAGGAACTTCTACGAGCAGTACTTC
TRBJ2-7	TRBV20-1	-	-	CSASRGNYEQYF	TGCAGTGCTAGCCGGGGAAACTACGAGCAGTACTTC
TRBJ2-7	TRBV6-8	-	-	CASSRDSRGPYEQYF	TGTGCCAGCAGCCGGGACTCCCGTGGTCCCTACGAGCAGTACTTC
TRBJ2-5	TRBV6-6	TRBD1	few	CATNIEAGGAETQYF	TGTGCCACCAACATAGAGGCAGGGGGTGCAGAGACCCAGTACTTC
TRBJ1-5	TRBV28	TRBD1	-	CASRNPRTGIRQPQHF	TGTGCCAGCAGAAACCCCCGGACAGGGATAAGACAGCCCCAGCATTTT
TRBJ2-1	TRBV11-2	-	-	CASSLNWGGPYNEQFF	TGTGCCAGCAGCTTAAATTGGGGGGGCCCTTACAATGAGCAGTTCTTC